The rows below give T cell receptor beta chains drawn from one sample of a study of blood T cells in healthy people across ages. Each CDR3 protein gets one entry after TCRdb re-called the 5' RACE reads with MiXCR. The table has about a million distinct CDR3 sequences, roughly two fifths seen once. The sequenced material came from blood. The receptor set was obtained from a man aged 18-30 years in good health. Both conserved end residues are part of each CDR3. D genes are given only for firm matches. Clone size is stated in some rows and not others, as once, few, many or a class when expanded.

clone_size: few; d_call: TRBD1; cdr3_length: 16; v_call: TRBV11-1; j_call: TRBJ2-3; cdr3_nt: TGTGCCAGCAGCTTAACCGGGACAGGGGGTTCAGATACGCAGTATTTT; cdr3_aa: CASSLTGTGGSDTQYF
clone_size: -; d_call: TRBD2; cdr3_length: 15; v_call: TRBV7-2; j_call: TRBJ2-3; cdr3_nt: TGTGCCAGCAGCCCCGTGGCGGGGGACACAGATACGCAGTATTTT; cdr3_aa: CASSPVAGDTDTQYF
clone_size: many; d_call: -; cdr3_length: 12; v_call: TRBV29-1; j_call: TRBJ1-2; cdr3_nt: TGCAGCGTTGAAGCAGGGACCTATGGCTACACCTTC; cdr3_aa: CSVEAGTYGYTF
clone_size: few; d_call: TRBD2; cdr3_length: 17; v_call: TRBV5-6; j_call: TRBJ2-3; cdr3_nt: TGTGCCAGCAGTTTTGGGACTAGCGGGGGGAACACAGATACGCAGTATTTT; cdr3_aa: CASSFGTSGGNTDTQYF
clone_size: -; d_call: -; cdr3_length: 13; v_call: TRBV20-1; j_call: TRBJ1-2; cdr3_nt: TGCAGTGCTAGTCCAGGGGAAGGCTATGGCTACACCTTC; cdr3_aa: CSASPGEGYGYTF
clone_size: many; d_call: -; cdr3_length: 12; v_call: TRBV6-6; j_call: TRBJ2-7; cdr3_nt: TGTGCCAGCAGTTACTCCCCGGGCGAGCAGTACTTC; cdr3_aa: CASSYSPGEQYF
clone_size: few; d_call: -; cdr3_length: 14; v_call: TRBV29-1; j_call: TRBJ2-2; cdr3_nt: TGCAGCGTTGAAAAGGTGACGAACACCGGGGAGCTGTTTTTT; cdr3_aa: CSVEKVTNTGELFF
clone_size: -; d_call: -; cdr3_length: 12; v_call: TRBV30; j_call: TRBJ2-1; cdr3_nt: TGTGCCGGGAGTGTATGGGACAATGAGCAGTTCTTC; cdr3_aa: CAGSVWDNEQFF
clone_size: -; d_call: -; cdr3_length: 17; v_call: TRBV12-3/TRBV12-4; j_call: TRBJ1-4; cdr3_nt: TGTGCCAGCAGTCCTCCGGGCAAACAGAGGGCTAATGAAAAACTGTTTTTT; cdr3_aa: CASSPPGKQRANEKLFF
clone_size: -; d_call: -; cdr3_length: 14; v_call: TRBV18; j_call: TRBJ1-1; cdr3_nt: TGTGCCGGCTCACCCCCAAGCCTGAACACTGAAGCTTTCTTT; cdr3_aa: CAGSPPSLNTEAFF